This TCR beta chain was recovered during a study of blood T cells in healthy people across ages. Background on the study: Template-switching capture recovered about one barcoded beta molecule per two T cells.

About this clonotype itself: Its antigen is still unknown.

Trimming at V came to 9 bases and at J to 3 bases, leaving 16 bases not matched to a gene. This CDR3 comprises 17 residues. The germline gives CDR1 SGHTA, CDR2 FQGTGA. General study results and limits: Those diversity estimates obtained from one million T cells were thought to be underestimates. Across the age range, TCR beta diversity per million T cells fell in a roughly linear way.

Primers used in a second PCR of roughly 7 to 11 cycles were a sample-barcoded 5' primer and a J-beta primer mix. TCRdb reprocessed the 5' RACE reads via MiXCR and lists one record per CDR3 protein. The sample has 1.8 million or so distinct CDR3 sequences; about 39% are singletons. The sequence derives from a human donor in good health. The chain recombines TRBV7-3 with TRBJ1-1; 10 bases line up with TRBD1. Source material: blood. This CDR3 reads CASALTGGDHVDTEAFF. The CDR3 coding sequence is TGTGCCAGTGCCTTGACAGGGGGCGACCATGTTGACACTGAAGCTTTCTTT.